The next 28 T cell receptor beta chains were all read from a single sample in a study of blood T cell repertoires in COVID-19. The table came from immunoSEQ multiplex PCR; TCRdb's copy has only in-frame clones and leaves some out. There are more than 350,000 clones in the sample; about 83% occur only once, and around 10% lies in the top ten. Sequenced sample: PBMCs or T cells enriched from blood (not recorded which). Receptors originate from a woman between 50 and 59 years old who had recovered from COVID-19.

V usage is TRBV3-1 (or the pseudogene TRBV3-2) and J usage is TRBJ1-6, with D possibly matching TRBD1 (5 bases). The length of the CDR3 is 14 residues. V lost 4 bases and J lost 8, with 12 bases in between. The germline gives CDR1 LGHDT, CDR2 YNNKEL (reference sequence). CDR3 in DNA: TGTGCCAGCAGCCTCCGGGGGGGATATTCACCCCTCCACTTT. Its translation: CASSLRGGYSPLHF.

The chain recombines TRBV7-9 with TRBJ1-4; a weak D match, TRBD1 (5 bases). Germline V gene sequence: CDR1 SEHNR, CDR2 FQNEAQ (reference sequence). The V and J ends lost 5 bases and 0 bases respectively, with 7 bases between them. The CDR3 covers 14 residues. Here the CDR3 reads CASSPTATNEKLFF. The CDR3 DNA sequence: TGTGCCAGCAGCCCGACAGCAACTAATGAAAAACTGTTTTTT. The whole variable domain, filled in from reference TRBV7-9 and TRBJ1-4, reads DTGVSQNPRHKITKRGQNVTFRCDPISEHNRLYWYRQTLGQGPEFLTYFQNEAQLEKSRLLSDRFSAERPKGSFSTLEIQRTEQGDSAMYLCASSPTATNEKLFFGSGTQLSVL.

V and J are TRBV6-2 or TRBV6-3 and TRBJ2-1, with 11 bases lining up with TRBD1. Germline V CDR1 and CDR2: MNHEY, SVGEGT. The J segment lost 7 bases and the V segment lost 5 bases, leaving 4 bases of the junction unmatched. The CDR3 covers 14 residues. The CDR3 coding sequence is TGTGCCAGCAGTGTCCGGGACAGGGGGAATGAGCAGTTCTTC. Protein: CASSVRDRGNEQFF.

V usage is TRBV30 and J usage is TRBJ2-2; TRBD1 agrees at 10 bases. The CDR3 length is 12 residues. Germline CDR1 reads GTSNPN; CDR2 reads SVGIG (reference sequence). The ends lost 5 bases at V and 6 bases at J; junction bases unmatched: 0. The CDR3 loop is CAWGQGAGELFF. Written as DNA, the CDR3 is TGTGCCTGGGGACAGGGGGCCGGGGAGCTGTTTTTT.

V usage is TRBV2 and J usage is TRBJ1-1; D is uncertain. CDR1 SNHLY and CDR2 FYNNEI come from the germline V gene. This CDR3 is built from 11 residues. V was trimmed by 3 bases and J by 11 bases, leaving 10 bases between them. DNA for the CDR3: TGTGCCAGCAGTGATGGCCTGGAGGCTTTCTTT. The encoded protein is CASSDGLEAFF.

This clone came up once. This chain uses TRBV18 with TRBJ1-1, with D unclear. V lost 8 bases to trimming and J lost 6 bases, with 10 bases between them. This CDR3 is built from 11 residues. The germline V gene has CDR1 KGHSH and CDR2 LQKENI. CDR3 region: CASHTNAEAFF. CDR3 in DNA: TGTGCCAGCCATACAAATGCTGAAGCTTTCTTT.

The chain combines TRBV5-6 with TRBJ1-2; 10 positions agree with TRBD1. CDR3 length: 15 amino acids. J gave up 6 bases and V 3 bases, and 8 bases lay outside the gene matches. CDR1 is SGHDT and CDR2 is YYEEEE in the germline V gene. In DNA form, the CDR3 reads TGTGCCAGCAGCTGGAGGGGACAGGGGAGTGATGGCTACACCTTC. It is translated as CASSWRGQGSDGYTF.

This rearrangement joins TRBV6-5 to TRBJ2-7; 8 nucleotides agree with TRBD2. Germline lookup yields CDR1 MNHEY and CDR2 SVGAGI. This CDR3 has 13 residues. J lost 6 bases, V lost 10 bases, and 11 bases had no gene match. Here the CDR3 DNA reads TGTGCCACCACGGCGGGGGGAATCAGCGAGCAGTACTTC. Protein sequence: CATTAGGISEQYF.

This CDR3 is CASSNRDSYEQYF. CDR3 DNA: TGTGCCAGCAGCAATCGGGACAGCTACGAGCAGTACTTC. The chain is built from TRBV9 and TRBJ2-7, with 7 positions matching TRBD1. Trimming took 4 bases from V and 3 from J; bases not matched to a gene: 4. Germline V gives CDR1 SGDLS, CDR2 YYNGEE. The CDR3 sequence is 13 residues long.

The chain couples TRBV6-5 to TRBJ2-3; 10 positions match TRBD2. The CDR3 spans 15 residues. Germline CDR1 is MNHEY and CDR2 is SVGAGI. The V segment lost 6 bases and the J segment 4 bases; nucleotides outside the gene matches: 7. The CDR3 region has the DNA TGTGCCAGCAGCTCCAGCGGGGGGGCCCCAGATACGCAGTATTTT. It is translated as CASSSSGGAPDTQYF.

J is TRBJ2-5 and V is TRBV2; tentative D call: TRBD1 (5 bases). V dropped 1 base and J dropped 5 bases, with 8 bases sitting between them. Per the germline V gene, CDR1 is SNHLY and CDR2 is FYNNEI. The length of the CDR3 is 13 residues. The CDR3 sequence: CASSEGGDETQYF. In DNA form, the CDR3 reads TGTGCCAGCAGTGAAGGGGGCGATGAGACCCAGTACTTC.

CDR3 region: CASSLDRKNTGELFF. CDR3 in DNA: TGTGCCAGCAGCTTGGACAGGAAAAACACCGGGGAGCTGTTTTTT. The chain carries TRBV5-4 and TRBJ2-2, with a weak D call TRBD1 (5 bases). The germline V gene has CDR1 SGHNT and CDR2 YYREEE (reference sequence). This CDR3 region has 15 residues. V was trimmed by 0 bases and J by 2 bases, leaving 8 bases between them.

CDR3 sequence (DNA): TGTGCCAGCAGCTTGGGTCCCAGCGGGGGTCCCACCGGGGAGCTGTTTTTT. This encodes CASSLGPSGGPTGELFF. The chain combines TRBV5-5 with TRBJ2-2; 8 nucleotides match TRBD2. CDR1 SGHKS and CDR2 YYEKEE come from the germline V gene (reference sequence). V gave up 0 bases and J gave up 4 bases; unmatched junction bases: 8. The CDR3 sequence is 17 residues long.

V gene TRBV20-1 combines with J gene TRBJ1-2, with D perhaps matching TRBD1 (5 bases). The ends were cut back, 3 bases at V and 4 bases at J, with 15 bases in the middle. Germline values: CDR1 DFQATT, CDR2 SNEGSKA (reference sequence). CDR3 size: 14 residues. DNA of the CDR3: TGCAGTGCTAGTCTACCAGGGCCCCTCTATGGCTACACCTTC. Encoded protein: CSASLPGPLYGYTF.

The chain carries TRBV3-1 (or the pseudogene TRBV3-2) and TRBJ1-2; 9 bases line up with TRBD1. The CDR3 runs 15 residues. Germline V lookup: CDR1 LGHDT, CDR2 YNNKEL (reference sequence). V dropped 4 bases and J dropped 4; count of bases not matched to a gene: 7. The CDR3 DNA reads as TGTGCCAGCAGCCTTGGACAGGGGTTCGTCTATGGCTACACCTTC. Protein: CASSLGQGFVYGYTF.

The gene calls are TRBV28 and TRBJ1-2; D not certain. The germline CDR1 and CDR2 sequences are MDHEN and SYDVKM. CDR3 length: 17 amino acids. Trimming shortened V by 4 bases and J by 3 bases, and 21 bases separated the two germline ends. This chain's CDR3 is CASSYPRTKFLDYGYTF. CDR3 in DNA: TGTGCCAGCAGTTATCCACGGACTAAGTTTCTTGACTATGGCTACACCTTC.

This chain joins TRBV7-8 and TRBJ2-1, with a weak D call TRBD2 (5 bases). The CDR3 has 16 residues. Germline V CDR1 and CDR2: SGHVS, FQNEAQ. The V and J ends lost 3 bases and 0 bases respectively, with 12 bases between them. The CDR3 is CASSFWGASSYNEQFF. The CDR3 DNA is TGTGCCAGCAGCTTTTGGGGAGCTAGCTCCTACAATGAGCAGTTCTTC. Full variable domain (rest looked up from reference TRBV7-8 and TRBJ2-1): GAGVSQSPRYKVAKRGQDVALRCDPISGHVSLFWYQQALGQGPEFLTYFQNEAQLDKSGLPSDRFFAERPEGSVSTLKIQRTQQEDSAVYLCASSFWGASSYNEQFFGPGTRLTVL.

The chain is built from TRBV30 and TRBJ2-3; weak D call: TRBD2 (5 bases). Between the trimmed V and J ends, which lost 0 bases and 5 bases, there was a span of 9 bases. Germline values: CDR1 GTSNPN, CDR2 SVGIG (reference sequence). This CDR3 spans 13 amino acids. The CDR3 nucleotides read TGTGCCTGGAGTGTTGGGGAGATAGATACGCAGTATTTT. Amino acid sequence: CAWSVGEIDTQYF.

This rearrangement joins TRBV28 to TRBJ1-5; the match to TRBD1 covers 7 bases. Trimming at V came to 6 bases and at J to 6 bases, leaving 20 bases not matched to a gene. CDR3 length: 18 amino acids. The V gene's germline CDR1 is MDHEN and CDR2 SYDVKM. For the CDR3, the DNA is TGTGCCAGCAGGACCCGACAGGGATCCGTCGTAGCCGGTCAGCCCCAGCATTTT. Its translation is CASRTRQGSVVAGQPQHF. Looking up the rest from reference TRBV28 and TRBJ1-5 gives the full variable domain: DVKVTQSSRYLVKRTGEKVFLECVQDMDHENMFWYRQDPGLGLRLIYFSYDVKMKEKGDIPEGYSVSREKKERFSLILESASTNQTSMYLCASRTRQGSVVAGQPQHFGDGTRLSIL.

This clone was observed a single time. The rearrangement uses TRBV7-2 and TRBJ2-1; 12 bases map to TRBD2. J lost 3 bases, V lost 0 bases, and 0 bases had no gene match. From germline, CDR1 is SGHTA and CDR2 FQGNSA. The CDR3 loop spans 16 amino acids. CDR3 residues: CASSLATSGGYNEQFF. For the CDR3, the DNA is TGTGCCAGCAGCTTAGCGACTAGCGGGGGCTACAATGAGCAGTTCTTC.

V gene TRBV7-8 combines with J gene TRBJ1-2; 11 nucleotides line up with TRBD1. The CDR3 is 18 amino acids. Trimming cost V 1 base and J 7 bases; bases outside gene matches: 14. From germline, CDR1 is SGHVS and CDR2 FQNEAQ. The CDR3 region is CASSLDSGTGGLERGYTF. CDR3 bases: TGTGCCAGCAGCTTAGATTCTGGGACAGGGGGTCTTGAGCGTGGCTACACCTTC.

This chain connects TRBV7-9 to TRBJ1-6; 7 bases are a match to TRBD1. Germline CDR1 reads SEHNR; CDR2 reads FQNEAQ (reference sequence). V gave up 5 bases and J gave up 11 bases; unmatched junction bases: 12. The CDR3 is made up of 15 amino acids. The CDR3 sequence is CASSPPTGRYPPLHF. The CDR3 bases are TGTGCCAGCAGCCCGCCGACAGGGAGGTATCCACCCCTCCACTTT.

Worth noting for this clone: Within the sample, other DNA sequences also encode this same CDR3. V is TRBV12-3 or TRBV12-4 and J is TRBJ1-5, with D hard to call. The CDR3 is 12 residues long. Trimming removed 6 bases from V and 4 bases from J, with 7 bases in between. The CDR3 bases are TGTGCCAGCAGGGAGAGAAATCAGCCCCAGCATTTT. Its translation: CASRERNQPQHF.

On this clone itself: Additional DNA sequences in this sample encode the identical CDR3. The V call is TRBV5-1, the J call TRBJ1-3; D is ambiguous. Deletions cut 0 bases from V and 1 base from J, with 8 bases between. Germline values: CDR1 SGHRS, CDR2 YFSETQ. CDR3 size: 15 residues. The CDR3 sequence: CASSLAESSGNTIYF. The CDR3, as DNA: TGCGCCAGCAGCTTGGCGGAGTCTTCTGGAAACACCATATATTTT.

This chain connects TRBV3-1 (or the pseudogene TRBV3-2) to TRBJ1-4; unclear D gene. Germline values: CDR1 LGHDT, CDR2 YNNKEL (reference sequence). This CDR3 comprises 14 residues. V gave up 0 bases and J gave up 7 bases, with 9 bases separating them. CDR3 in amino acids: CASSQDWNSEKLFF. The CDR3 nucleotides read TGTGCCAGCAGCCAAGATTGGAACAGTGAAAAACTGTTTTTT.

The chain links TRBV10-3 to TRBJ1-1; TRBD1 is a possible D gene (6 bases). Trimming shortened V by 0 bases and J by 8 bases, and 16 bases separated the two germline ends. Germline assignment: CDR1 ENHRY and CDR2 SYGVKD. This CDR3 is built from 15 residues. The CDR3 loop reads CAISESEWDILEAFF. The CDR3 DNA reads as TGTGCCATCAGTGAGTCTGAGTGGGACATCTTAGAAGCTTTCTTT.

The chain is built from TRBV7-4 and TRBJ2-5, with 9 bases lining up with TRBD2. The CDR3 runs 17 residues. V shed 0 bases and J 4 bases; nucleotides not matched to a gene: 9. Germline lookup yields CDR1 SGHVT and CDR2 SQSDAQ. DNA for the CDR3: TGTGCCAGCAGCTTAGCCCCTCGAGCGGGGGGACCAGAGACCCAGTACTTC. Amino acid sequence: CASSLAPRAGGPETQYF.

Here the CDR3 DNA reads TGTGCCAGCAGTAGAACAGGGGGTTTGTCTAATGAAAAACTGTTTTTT. Protein sequence: CASSRTGGLSNEKLFF. J is TRBJ1-4 and V is TRBV27; the match to TRBD1 covers 8 bases. There are 16 residues in the CDR3. The ends lost 5 bases at V and 3 bases at J; junction bases unmatched: 8. Germline CDR1 is MNHEY and CDR2 is SMNVEV (reference sequence).